The 15 T cell receptor beta chains below were found in one sample sequenced in a study of neurological immune-mediated disorders. TCRdb independently ran MiXCR on the 5' RACE reads; one entry per CDR3 protein. Seen here are around 58,000 distinct CDR3 sequences, approximately 3.6% observed once, and the top ten hold approximately 6.5%. The specimen sequenced was PBMCs. All receptors come from a woman aged 60-75 years with multiple sclerosis.

This clonotype showed up many times. The chain recombines TRBV4-1 with TRBJ1-1, with D uncertain. Germline CDR1 is MGHRA and CDR2 is YSYEKL. V dropped 4 bases and J dropped 0 bases, with 6 bases sitting between them. The CDR3 loop spans 13 amino acids. CDR3 DNA: TGCGCCAGCAGCCTTCAGCTGAACACTGAAGCTTTCTTT. Amino acid sequence: CASSLQLNTEAFF.

This clonotype was seen at least ten times. The chain combines TRBV28 with TRBJ2-7; D gene unclear. The CDR3 loop spans 15 amino acids. V lost 4 bases and J lost 2, with 15 bases in between. Germline CDR1 reads MDHEN; CDR2 reads SYDVKM. Here the CDR3 DNA reads TGTGCCAGCAGTTCCAATACCCTCGGGCCCTACGAGCAGTACTTC. Translated: CASSSNTLGPYEQYF.

There are many counts of this clonotype. This chain joins TRBV4-3 and TRBJ1-1, with 7 bases identical to TRBD1. The CDR3 covers 14 residues. Losses at the gene ends were 1 base for V and 3 bases for J; bases not matched to a gene: 2. Germline V gene lookup returns CDR1 LGHNA and CDR2 YSLEER. CDR3 region: CASSQVTGDTEAFF. DNA for the CDR3: TGCGCCAGCAGCCAAGTCACAGGGGACACTGAAGCTTTCTTT.

Many counts were recorded for this clonotype. The chain links TRBV7-6 to TRBJ1-5, with D possibly matching TRBD1 (5 bases). Germline CDR1 SGHVS, CDR2 FNYEAQ. The V and J ends lost 0 bases and 5 bases respectively, with 8 bases between them. There are 14 residues in the CDR3. The CDR3 reads CASSLASGDQPQHF. The CDR3 DNA reads as TGTGCCAGCAGCTTAGCTTCGGGGGATCAGCCCCAGCATTTT.

This clonotype rates as medium-sized. The chain couples TRBV3-1 to TRBJ2-5, with 9 bases aligning to TRBD1. The CDR3 sequence is 14 residues long. J was trimmed by 3 bases and V by 4 bases; bases with no gene match: 3. Germline V gene sequence: CDR1 LGHDT, CDR2 YNNKEL (reference sequence). The CDR3 protein is CASSPRTGEETQYF. CDR3 nucleotides: TGTGCCAGCAGCCCCCGGACAGGGGAAGAGACCCAGTACTTC.

In this sample, this clonotype turned up many times. The chain is built from TRBV7-9 and TRBJ1-4; a possible D gene is TRBD1 (5 bases). Looked up from germline, CDR1 is SEHNR and CDR2 is FQNEAQ (reference sequence). The germline V and J ends were trimmed by 1 base and 5 bases, with 8 bases remaining between them. The CDR3 length is 14 residues. CDR3 DNA sequence: TGTGCCAGCAGCTTAGGGGACGCGAATGAAAAACTGTTTTTT. This sequence encodes CASSLGDANEKLFF.

This clonotype has a count of ten or more. This chain joins TRBV12-3 or TRBV12-4 and TRBJ1-1; D not certain. The V end was cut by 7 bases, the J end by 0 bases, with 12 bases between. This CDR3 has 14 residues. The CDR3 here is CASNFGRLNTEAFF. CDR3 DNA: TGTGCCAGCAACTTTGGGCGGTTGAACACTGAAGCTTTCTTT.

The sample holds many counts of this clonotype. J is TRBJ2-1 and V is TRBV3-1, with D hard to call. Between the trimmed V and J ends, which lost 3 bases and 6 bases, there was a span of 6 bases. CDR3 length: 12 amino acids. Germline assignment: CDR1 LGHDT and CDR2 YNNKEL (reference sequence). For the CDR3, the DNA is TGTGCCAGCAGCCAGAGGCCCAATGAGCAGTTCTTC. Its translation: CASSQRPNEQFF.

In its sample, this clonotype was seen many times. The chain recombines TRBV5-1 with TRBJ2-5; 7 bases fit TRBD2. J was trimmed by 4 bases and V by 5 bases; bases with no gene match: 11. The CDR3 contains 15 residues. The V gene's germline CDR1 is SGHRS and CDR2 YFSETQ. Here the CDR3 reads CASSPTSGGGETQYF. The CDR3, as DNA: TGCGCCAGCAGTCCAACCTCGGGGGGTGGAGAGACCCAGTACTTC. The whole variable domain, remainder taken from reference TRBV5-1 and TRBJ2-5, is KAGVTQTPRYLIKTRGQQVTLSCSPISGHRSVSWYQQTPGQGLQFLFEYFSETQRNKGNFPGRFSGRQFSNSRSEMNVSTLELGDSALYLCASSPTSGGGETQYFGPGTRLLVL.

This clonotype was seen many times. As DNA, the CDR3 is TGTGCCAGCAGTTCCGGCGCGAGCGGTTACAATGAGCAGTTCTTC. Its translation is CASSSGASGYNEQFF. The chain couples TRBV27 to TRBJ2-1; possible D gene TRBD2, 5 bases. This CDR3 has 15 residues. With 4 bases removed from V and 4 bases from J, the gap between germline ends came to 14 bases. Per germline, CDR1 MNHEY and CDR2 SMNVEV (reference sequence).

In its sample, this clonotype was seen many times. This chain connects TRBV5-1 to TRBJ2-3, with TRBD2 matching over 7 bases. CDR3 length: 16 residues. Trimming took 4 bases from V and 0 from J; bases not matched to a gene: 8. Germline loops: CDR1 SGHRS, CDR2 YFSETQ. DNA of the CDR3: TGCGCCAGCAGCGGGACGGGAGGACCAAGCACAGATACGCAGTATTTT. Translating gives CASSGTGGPSTDTQYF.

At least ten counts were recorded for this clonotype. This chain connects TRBV5-6 to TRBJ2-1, with TRBD2 matching over 9 bases. J gave up 8 bases and V 7 bases, and 7 bases lay outside the gene matches. Germline assignment: CDR1 SGHDT and CDR2 YYEEEE. The CDR3 runs to 13 residues. The CDR3 loop reads CASAAGGLDEQFF. The CDR3 DNA reads as TGTGCCAGCGCCGCGGGGGGGCTCGATGAGCAGTTCTTC.

The table lists this clonotype with many counts. This chain uses TRBV28 with TRBJ2-2, with D perhaps matching TRBD2 (5 bases). Trimming removed 10 bases at V and 1 base at J, with 16 bases between. Germline-derived CDR1 and CDR2 are MDHEN and SYDVKM. The CDR3 runs to 15 residues. CDR3 nucleotide sequence: TGTGCCACCCATTTACCCGGGAAGAACACCGGGGAGCTGTTTTTT. The encoded protein is CATHLPGKNTGELFF. The variable domain in full, completed from reference TRBV28 and TRBJ2-2, reads DVKVTQSSRYLVKRTGEKVFLECVQDMDHENMFWYRQDPGLGLRLIYFSYDVKMKEKGDIPEGYSVSREKKERFSLILESASTNQTSMYLCATHLPGKNTGELFFGEGSRLTVL.

Ten or more counts support this clonotype. The V call is TRBV5-1, the J call TRBJ2-3; 11 nucleotides line up with TRBD2. The V gene's germline CDR1 is SGHRS and CDR2 YFSETQ. This CDR3 region has 17 residues. V was pared by 4 bases and J by 2 bases, with 9 bases of the junction left unmatched. CDR3 in amino acids: CASSPLWTSGPTDTQYF. CDR3 in DNA: TGCGCCAGCAGCCCCCTTTGGACTAGCGGGCCCACAGATACGCAGTATTTT.

This clonotype was counted ten times or more. This chain uses TRBV12-3 or TRBV12-4 with TRBJ1-2; D perhaps matches TRBD1 (6 bases). V was clipped by 5 bases and J by 4 bases, with 17 bases between them. CDR3 length: 15 residues. CDR3 sequence reads: CASSLRTVGSYGYTF. The CDR3 coding sequence is TGTGCCAGCAGTCTCCGGACAGTGGGCTCCTATGGCTACACCTTC.